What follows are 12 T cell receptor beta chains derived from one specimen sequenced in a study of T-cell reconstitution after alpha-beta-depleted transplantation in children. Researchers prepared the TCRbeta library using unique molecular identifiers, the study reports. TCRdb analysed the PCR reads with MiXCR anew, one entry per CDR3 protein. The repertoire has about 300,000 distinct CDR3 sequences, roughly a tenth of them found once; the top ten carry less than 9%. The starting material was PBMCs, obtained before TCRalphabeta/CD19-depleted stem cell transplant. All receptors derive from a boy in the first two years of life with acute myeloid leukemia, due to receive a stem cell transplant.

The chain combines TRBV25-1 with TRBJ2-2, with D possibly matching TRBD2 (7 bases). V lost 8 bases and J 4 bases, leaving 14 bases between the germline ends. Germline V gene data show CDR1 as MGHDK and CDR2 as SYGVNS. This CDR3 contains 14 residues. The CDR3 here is CASRGAGATGELFF. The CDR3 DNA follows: TGTGCCAGCCGGGGGGCAGGGGCCACCGGGGAGCTGTTTTTT.

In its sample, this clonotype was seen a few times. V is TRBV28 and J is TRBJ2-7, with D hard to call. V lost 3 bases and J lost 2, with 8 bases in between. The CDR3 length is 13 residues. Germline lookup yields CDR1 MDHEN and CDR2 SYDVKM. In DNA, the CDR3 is TGTGCCAGCAGTTTCCCCGGCCCCTACGAGCAGTACTTC. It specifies CASSFPGPYEQYF.

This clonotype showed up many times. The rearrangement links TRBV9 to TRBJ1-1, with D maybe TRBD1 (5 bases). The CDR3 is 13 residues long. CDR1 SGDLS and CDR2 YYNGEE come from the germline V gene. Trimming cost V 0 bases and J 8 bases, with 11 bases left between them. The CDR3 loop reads CASSVEVGGEAFF. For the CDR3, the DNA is TGTGCCAGCAGCGTAGAGGTGGGGGGAGAAGCTTTCTTT.

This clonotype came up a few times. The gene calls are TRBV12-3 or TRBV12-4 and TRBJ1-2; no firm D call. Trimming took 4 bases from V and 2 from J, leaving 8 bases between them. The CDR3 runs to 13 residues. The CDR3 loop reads CASSWTPNYGYTF. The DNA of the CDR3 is TGTGCCAGCAGTTGGACTCCAAACTATGGCTACACCTTC.

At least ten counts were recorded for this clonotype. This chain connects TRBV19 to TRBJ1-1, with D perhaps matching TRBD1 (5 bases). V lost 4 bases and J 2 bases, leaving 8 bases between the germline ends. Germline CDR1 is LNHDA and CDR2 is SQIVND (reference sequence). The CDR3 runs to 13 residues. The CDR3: CASSRTGNTEAFF. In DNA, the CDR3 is TGTGCCAGTAGTAGAACAGGTAACACTGAAGCTTTCTTT.

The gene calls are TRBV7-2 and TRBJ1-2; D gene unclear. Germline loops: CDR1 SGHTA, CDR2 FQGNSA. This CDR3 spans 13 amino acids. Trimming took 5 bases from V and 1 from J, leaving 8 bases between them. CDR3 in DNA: TGTGCCAGCAGCGAATACAATAACTATGGCTACACCTTC. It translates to CASSEYNNYGYTF. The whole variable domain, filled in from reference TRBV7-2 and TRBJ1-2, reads GAGVSQSPSNKVTEKGKDVELRCDPISGHTALYWYRQSLGQGLEFLIYFQGNSAPDKSGLPSDRFSAERTGGSVSTLTIQRTQQEDSAVYLCASSEYNNYGYTFGSGTRLTVV.

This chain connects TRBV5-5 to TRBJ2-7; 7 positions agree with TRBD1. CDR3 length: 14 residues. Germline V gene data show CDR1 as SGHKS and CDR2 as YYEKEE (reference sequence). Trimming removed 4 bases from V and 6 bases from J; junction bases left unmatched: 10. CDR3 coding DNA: TGTGCCAGCAGCCCAGGGACAGAGTACGTCGAGCAGTACTTC. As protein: CASSPGTEYVEQYF.

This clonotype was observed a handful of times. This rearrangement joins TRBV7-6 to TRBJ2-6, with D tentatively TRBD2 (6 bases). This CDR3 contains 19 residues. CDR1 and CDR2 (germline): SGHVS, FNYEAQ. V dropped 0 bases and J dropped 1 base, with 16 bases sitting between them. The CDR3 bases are TGTGCCAGCAGCTTAGCTAATACGGGGGAGAAGTCTGGGGCCAACGTCCTGACTTTC. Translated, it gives CASSLANTGEKSGANVLTF. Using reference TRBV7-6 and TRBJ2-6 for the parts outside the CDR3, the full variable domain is GAGVSQSPRYKVTKRGQDVALRCDPISGHVSLYWYRQALGQGPEFLTYFNYEAQQDKSGLPNDRFSAERPEGSISTLTIQRTEQRDSAMYRCASSLANTGEKSGANVLTFGAGSRLTVL.

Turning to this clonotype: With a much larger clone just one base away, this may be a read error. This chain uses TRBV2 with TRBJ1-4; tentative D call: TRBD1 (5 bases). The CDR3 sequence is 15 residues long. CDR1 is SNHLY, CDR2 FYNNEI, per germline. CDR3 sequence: CASSETRATNEKPFF. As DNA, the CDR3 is TGTGCCAGCAGTGAGACCAGGGCAACTAATGAAAAACCGTTTTTT. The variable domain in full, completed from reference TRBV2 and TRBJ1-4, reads EPEVTQTPSHQVTQMGQEVILRCVPISNHLYFYWYRQILGQKVEFLVSFYNNEISEKSEIFDDQFSVERPDGSNFTLKIRSTKLEDSAMYFCASSETRATNEKPFFGSGTQLSVL.

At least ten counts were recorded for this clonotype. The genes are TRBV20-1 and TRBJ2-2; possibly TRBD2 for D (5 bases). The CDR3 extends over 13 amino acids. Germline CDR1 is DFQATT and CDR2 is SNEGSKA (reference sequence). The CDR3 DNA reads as TGCAGCATACGACGGGGTTACACCGGGGAGCTGTTTTTT. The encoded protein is CSIRRGYTGELFF.

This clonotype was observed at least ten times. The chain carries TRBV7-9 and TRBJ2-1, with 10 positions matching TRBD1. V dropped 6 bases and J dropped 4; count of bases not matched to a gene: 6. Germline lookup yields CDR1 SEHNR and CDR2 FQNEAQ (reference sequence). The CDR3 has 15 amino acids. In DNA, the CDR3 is TGTGCCAGCAGGCATACGGGACAGGGGTACAATGAGCAGTTCTTC. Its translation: CASRHTGQGYNEQFF.

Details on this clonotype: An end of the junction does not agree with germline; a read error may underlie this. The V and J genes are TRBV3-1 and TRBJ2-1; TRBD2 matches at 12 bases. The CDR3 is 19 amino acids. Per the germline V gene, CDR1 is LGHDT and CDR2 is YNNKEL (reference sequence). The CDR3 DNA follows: TGTACCAGCAGTGCCCAAGGCGGGCTAGCGGGGGGGCCCCACAATGAGCAGTTCTTC. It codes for CTSSAQGGLAGGPHNEQFF.